A single sample is the source of the 19 T cell receptor beta chains below, sequenced in a study of siplizumab effects on memory and regulatory T cells. Libraries were prepared by immunoSEQ multiplex PCR; TCRdb keeps only in-frame clonotypes and omits some of them. Here the sample spans about 82,000 clones, roughly 87% being singletons. What was sequenced was Tregs sorted from blood. These receptors all stem from a human donor in good health.

The rearrangement links TRBV7-9 to TRBJ1-1, with D maybe TRBD1 (6 bases). This CDR3 has 12 residues. CDR1 is SEHNR, CDR2 FQNEAQ, per germline (reference sequence). Trimming left V 6 bases short and J 8 bases short, with 13 bases between. The CDR3 sequence: CASSSTDREAFF. CDR3 in DNA: TGTGCCAGCAGTTCGACCGACAGGGAAGCTTTCTTT.

The rearrangement links TRBV7-2 to TRBJ2-2; D is unclear. CDR1 is SGHTA, CDR2 FQGNSA, per germline. The V end was cut by 6 bases, the J end by 5 bases, with 4 bases between. This CDR3 region has 11 residues. CDR3 protein: CASRSTGELFF. The CDR3 DNA reads TGTGCCAGCAGGAGTACCGGGGAGCTGTTTTTT.

CDR3 sequence: CASSSSWQPQHF. DNA for the CDR3: TGTGCCAGCAGTTCCTCATGGCAGCCCCAGCATTTT. V gene TRBV28 combines with J gene TRBJ1-5; no definite D call. The CDR3 has 12 amino acids. Germline CDR1 and CDR2: MDHEN and SYDVKM. V was shortened by 4 bases and J by 7 bases, with 8 bases between the two germline ends.

The table lists this clone with a count of one. This CDR3 is missing its conserved last phenylalanine or tryptophan, likely due to a read error. It is unclear where the CDR3 begins or ends on the DNA, so no DNA is shown, and the CDR3 is as TCRdb lists it. The genes are TRBV4-1 and TRBJ2-7; TRBD2, the table's D call, lacks a check against the DNA. The CDR3 length is 14 residues, termini included. Germline lookup yields CDR1 MGHRA and CDR2 YSYEKL. CDR3 sequence reads: CASSQAPLRGLRAS.

The chain recombines TRBV28 with TRBJ2-5, with no clear D. Germline loops: CDR1 MDHEN, CDR2 SYDVKM. V was pared by 3 bases and J by 1 base, with 15 bases between. The CDR3 runs 16 residues. DNA of the CDR3: TGTGCCAGCAGTTTTTCTGCCTTTAGGGTCCAAGAGACCCAGTACTTC. Translating it yields CASSFSAFRVQETQYF.

This clone was counted a single time. The chain employs TRBV6-6 and TRBJ2-7; the match to TRBD1 covers 7 bases. Germline V gene sequence: CDR1 MNHNY, CDR2 SVGAGI (reference sequence). Trimming took 6 bases from V and 0 from J; bases not matched to a gene: 5. This CDR3 is 14 amino acids long. The CDR3, as DNA: TGTGCCAGCAGAGCCGGGACAGTCTCCTACGAGCAGTACTTC. Residues: CASRAGTVSYEQYF.

This clone was picked up one time. The V gene is TRBV6-1, the J gene TRBJ1-3, with D uncertain. In germline, CDR1 is MNHNS, CDR2 SASEGT. Trimming took off 0 bases at V and 3 bases at J, with 15 bases between the two ends. This CDR3 comprises 17 residues. CDR3 loop: CASSEAGVGGSGNTIYF. Written as DNA, the CDR3 is TGTGCCAGCAGTGAAGCTGGGGTAGGAGGCAGTGGAAACACCATATATTTT.

This chain joins TRBV6-5 and TRBJ1-6; no firm D call. This CDR3 is built from 13 residues. Trimming stripped 11 bases from V and 6 bases from J, with 14 bases between. Looked up from germline, CDR1 is MNHEY and CDR2 is SVGAGI. CDR3 residues: CASMRLLNSPLHF. In nucleotides, the CDR3 is TGTGCCTCGATGCGCCTCCTTAATTCACCCCTCCACTTT.

This chain joins TRBV28 and TRBJ1-2; D is ambiguous. The CDR3 is made up of 12 amino acids. Trimming removed 4 bases from V and 7 bases from J, with 10 bases in between. Germline CDR1 reads MDHEN; CDR2 reads SYDVKM. The CDR3 here is CASSSPGGGYTF. For the CDR3, the DNA is TGTGCCAGCAGTTCACCTGGTGGTGGCTACACCTTC.

This clone was picked up a small number of times. The chain links TRBV7-9 to TRBJ1-2; the D gene is possibly TRBD1 (5 bases). Germline loops: CDR1 SEHNR, CDR2 FQNEAQ (reference sequence). V shed 1 base and J shed 3 bases, with 12 bases lying between them. The CDR3 totals 15 residues. CDR3 sequence (DNA): TGTGCCAGCAGCTTAGAGCTGAAAGGGGACTATGGCTACACCTTC. Protein: CASSLELKGDYGYTF.

The chain carries TRBV5-1 and TRBJ1-4, with D uncertain. The CDR3 is 19 amino acids. The germline CDR1 and CDR2 sequences are SGHRS and YFSETQ. Between the trimmed V and J ends, which lost 1 base and 0 bases, there was a span of 19 bases. In DNA form, the CDR3 reads TGCGCCAGCAGCTTGTCGACTGAGGGTTGGGTTGCAACTAATGAAAAACTGTTTTTT. Translating gives CASSLSTEGWVATNEKLFF. The variable domain in full, with the rest retrieved from reference TRBV5-1 and TRBJ1-4, is KAGVTQTPRYLIKTRGQQVTLSCSPISGHRSVSWYQQTPGQGLQFLFEYFSETQRNKGNFPGRFSGRQFSNSRSEMNVSTLELGDSALYLCASSLSTEGWVATNEKLFFGSGTQLSVL.

This clone has just one count. This chain joins TRBV28 and TRBJ1-1, with TRBD1 identical over 8 bases. The germline CDR1 and CDR2 sequences are MDHEN and SYDVKM. Trimming at V came to 6 bases and at J to 5 bases, leaving 8 bases not matched to a gene. The CDR3 is 14 amino acids. The CDR3 here is CASSSGGAKTEAFF. In DNA, the CDR3 is TGTGCCAGCAGCTCAGGGGGCGCGAAGACTGAAGCTTTCTTT.

J is TRBJ1-2 and V is TRBV7-7; D is unresolved. CDR1 is SSHAT and CDR2 is FNYEAQ in the germline V gene (reference sequence). The CDR3 sequence is 13 residues long. Trimming took off 2 bases at V and 6 bases at J, with 10 bases between the two ends. CDR3 DNA sequence: TGTGCCAGCAGCTTAAGTTTCATAGATGGCTACACCTTC. As protein: CASSLSFIDGYTF.

This chain connects TRBV2 to TRBJ2-6; 7 positions match TRBD2. The CDR3 is 16 residues long. CDR1 SNHLY and CDR2 FYNNEI come from the germline V gene. The V gene end was trimmed by 4 bases and the J gene end by 0 bases; junction bases not matched to a gene: 3. This CDR3 is CASSGLARSGANVLTF. Here the CDR3 DNA reads TGTGCCAGCAGTGGACTAGCTCGCTCTGGGGCCAACGTCCTGACTTTC.

V gene TRBV6-1 combines with J gene TRBJ1-2, with no clear D. Trimming cost V 8 bases and J 8 bases, with 12 bases left between them. Germline V gene lookup returns CDR1 MNHNS and CDR2 SASEGT. The CDR3 covers 11 residues. The CDR3 bases are TGTGCCAGCGTGCGGGGTTGGGGCTACACCTTC. Translated: CASVRGWGYTF.

V and J are TRBV5-4 and TRBJ1-4, with a tentative D call TRBD1 (6 bases). The CDR3 has 13 amino acids. Germline CDR1 reads SGHNT; CDR2 reads YYREEE (reference sequence). V lost 5 bases, J lost 4 bases, and 9 bases lay in between. CDR3 protein: CASSLQGNEKLFF. CDR3 coding DNA: TGTGCCAGCAGTTTACAGGGTAATGAAAAACTGTTTTTT. The complete variable domain, with remaining parts taken from reference TRBV5-4 and TRBJ1-4, reads ETGVTQSPTHLIKTRGQQVTLRCSSQSGHNTVSWYQQALGQGPQFIFQYYREEENGRGNFPPRFSGLQFPNYSSELNVNALELDDSALYLCASSLQGNEKLFFGSGTQLSVL.

This clone was recorded only once. This rearrangement joins TRBV10-2 to TRBJ2-7, with D possibly TRBD2 on 5 matching bases. V was clipped by 4 bases and J by 0 bases, with 10 bases between them. CDR3 length: 14 amino acids. In germline, CDR1 is WSHSY, CDR2 SAAADI. Written as DNA, the CDR3 is TGCGCCAGCAGTGTCGGAGGTCCCTCCTACGAGCAGTACTTC. The encoded protein is CASSVGGPSYEQYF.

This rearrangement joins TRBV6-5 to TRBJ2-7; 7 nucleotides match TRBD1. After removal of 5 bases from V and 3 bases from J, the junction contained 7 bases not matched to a gene. Germline lookup yields CDR1 MNHEY and CDR2 SVGAGI. This CDR3 has 14 residues. This CDR3 reads CASSPDRVNYEQYF. CDR3 DNA: TGTGCCAGCAGTCCTGACAGGGTAAACTACGAGCAGTACTTC.

The chain couples TRBV5-6 to TRBJ1-2; D call uncertain. Trimming removed 2 bases from V and 0 bases from J, with 8 bases in between. Germline V lookup: CDR1 SGHDT, CDR2 YYEEEE. The length of the CDR3 is 14 residues. CDR3 in amino acids: CASSLPGTNYGYTF. In nucleotides, the CDR3 is TGTGCCAGCAGCTTACCGGGTACTAACTATGGCTACACCTTC.